Below are 28 T cell receptor beta chains sequenced from a single sample in a study of T cells after yellow fever vaccination. TCRdb recomputed calls from the 5' RACE reads with MiXCR, one row per CDR3 protein. The sample holds some 170,000 distinct CDR3 sequences, about a tenth seen once. The sample consisted of CD8+ T cells sorted from PBMCs, taken 45 days after the yellow fever booster vaccination. The source of these receptors is a man younger than 30 who received the YFV17D yellow fever vaccine.

The chain couples TRBV5-6 to TRBJ2-7; 7 bases line up with TRBD1. The junction had 6 bases not matched to a gene; V was cut back by 0 bases and J by 3 bases. This CDR3 is built from 15 residues. Germline loops: CDR1 SGHDT, CDR2 YYEEEE. CDR3 sequence reads: CASSLGQGFSYEQYV. As DNA, the CDR3 is TGTGCCAGCAGCTTGGGACAGGGTTTTAGCTACGAGCAGTACGTC.

The V call is TRBV20-1, the J call TRBJ2-3; D remains unclear. The CDR3 consists of 15 residues. Germline lookup yields CDR1 DFQATT and CDR2 SNEGSKA (reference sequence). Trimming left V 0 bases short and J 5 bases short, with 15 bases between. CDR3 region: CSARDVEAGLDTQYF. CDR3 nucleotide sequence: TGCAGTGCTAGAGATGTTGAGGCAGGTTTAGATACGCAGTATTTT.

The table lists this clonotype with many counts. V gene TRBV12-3 or TRBV12-4 combines with J gene TRBJ2-7; D gene uncertain. V was clipped by 1 base and J by 5 bases, with 15 bases between them. The CDR3 is made up of 15 amino acids. The CDR3 DNA follows: TGTGCCAGCAGTTTAGAGGCCGGTATGGGAAACGAGCAGTACTTC. Protein product: CASSLEAGMGNEQYF.

The chain joins TRBV9 to TRBJ2-1; D is unresolved. V was shortened by 0 bases and J by 2 bases, with 9 bases between the two germline ends. Per the germline V gene, CDR1 is SGDLS and CDR2 is YYNGEE. The length of the CDR3 is 15 residues. The CDR3 loop reads CASSVEQSAYNEQFF. The CDR3 DNA is TGTGCCAGCAGCGTAGAGCAGTCAGCCTACAATGAGCAGTTCTTC.

Only a few counts were recorded for this clonotype. This CDR3 is CASSAWGQGVHTQYF. The CDR3 bases are TGCGCCAGCAGCGCCTGGGGACAGGGGGTGCATACGCAGTATTTT. The rearrangement links TRBV5-1 to TRBJ2-3; 11 positions agree with TRBD1. Germline trimming cut 4 bases from V and 7 bases from J; bases unmatched to any gene: 8. Germline lookup yields CDR1 SGHRS and CDR2 YFSETQ. The CDR3 sequence is 15 residues long.

This clonotype was detected a few times. V usage is TRBV12-3 or TRBV12-4 and J usage is TRBJ2-1, with D perhaps given as TRBD1 or TRBD2 (5 bases each). The CDR3 totals 15 residues. The V and J ends lost 8 bases and 1 base respectively, with 15 bases between them. The DNA for the CDR3 is TGTGCCAGCCTCCCCGAGGGGATGTCCTACAATGAGCAGTTCTTC. It is translated as CASLPEGMSYNEQFF.

This clonotype was seen more than once but under ten times. V is TRBV4-1 and J is TRBJ2-4; D ambiguous. With 2 bases removed from V and 5 bases from J, the gap between germline ends came to 7 bases. There are 13 residues in the CDR3. Germline V CDR1 and CDR2: MGHRA, YSYEKL. The CDR3 bases are TGCGCCAGCAGCCAAAAGAGAGAAAACATTCAGTACTTC. It yields the protein CASSQKRENIQYF.

This clonotype was observed a few times. The rearrangement uses TRBV2 and TRBJ2-3; 10 positions match TRBD2. CDR1 and CDR2 from the germline V gene are SNHLY and FYNNEI. The trim removed 7 bases at V and 5 bases at J, leaving 9 bases unmatched. This CDR3 contains 15 residues. CDR3 loop: CASTLSGGAIDTQYF. The CDR3 DNA sequence: TGTGCCAGCACCCTCAGCGGGGGGGCAATAGATACGCAGTATTTT.

About this clonotype itself: Since a much larger clone is just one base distant, this may be a read error. This chain links TRBV27 with TRBJ2-7, with D tentatively TRBD2 (5 bases). CDR3 length equals 11 residues. In germline, CDR1 is MNHEY, CDR2 SMNVEV (reference sequence). CDR3 in DNA: TGTGCCAGCAGTTTATCTGGGGAGCTGTACTTC. Its translation is CASSLSGELYF.

The sample holds a few counts of this clonotype. Here the CDR3 DNA reads TGTGCCATCAGTGGGCGGGGGATTAGCACAGATACGCAGTATTTT. Its protein is CAISGRGISTDTQYF. The chain combines TRBV10-3 with TRBJ2-3, with TRBD2 identical over 7 bases. The trim removed 4 bases at V and 0 bases at J, leaving 4 bases unmatched. Germline V gene lookup returns CDR1 ENHRY and CDR2 SYGVKD. The CDR3 is 15 amino acids.

This chain joins TRBV18 and TRBJ2-7, with D possibly matching TRBD1 (5 bases). Deletions cut 1 base from V and 3 bases from J, with 13 bases between. CDR1 is KGHSH, CDR2 LQKENI, per germline. This CDR3 region has 15 residues. The CDR3 sequence is CASSPRQYRDYEQYF. For the CDR3, the DNA is TGTGCCAGCTCACCACGACAGTACAGAGACTACGAGCAGTACTTC.

The CDR3 DNA follows: TGCAGCGCCCCCGAACAGGGGCTCAATGAGCAGTTCTTC. Encoded protein: CSAPEQGLNEQFF. The chain has TRBV29-1 and TRBJ2-1, with TRBD1 matching 7 bases. Trimming at V came to 7 bases and at J to 6 bases, leaving 9 bases not matched to a gene. The CDR3 consists of 13 residues. Germline assignment: CDR1 SQVTM and CDR2 ANQGSEA.

This clonotype was recorded many times. The chain uses TRBV7-6 and TRBJ2-5; D tentatively fits TRBD1 or TRBD2 (6 bases each). CDR1 is SGHVS and CDR2 is FNYEAQ in the germline V gene. This CDR3 has 15 residues. V was shortened by 5 bases and J by 4 bases, with 17 bases between the two germline ends. CDR3 amino acids: CASSDRTIGRETQYF. Written as DNA, the CDR3 is TGTGCCAGCAGCGACAGGACTATCGGTCGAGAGACCCAGTACTTC.

This chain joins TRBV12-3 or TRBV12-4 and TRBJ1-1, with 10 positions matching TRBD1. Unmatched junction bases numbered 5, after V lost 5 bases and J lost 5 bases. There are 14 residues in the CDR3. The DNA of the CDR3 is TGTGCCAGCAGTGGGGACAGGGGTGATACTGAAGCTTTCTTT. It translates to CASSGDRGDTEAFF.

This clonotype came up a few times. The chain has TRBV24-1 and TRBJ1-1, with 8 positions matching TRBD1. The V gene's germline CDR1 is KGHDR and CDR2 SFDVKD. The J segment lost 3 bases and the V segment lost 4 bases, leaving 6 bases of the junction unmatched. The CDR3 length is 15 residues. Here the CDR3 reads CATSDRGQVDTEAFF. The CDR3 bases are TGTGCCACCAGTGACCGGGGACAGGTAGACACTGAAGCTTTCTTT.

This clonotype came up a few times. The J gene is TRBJ2-5, the V gene TRBV5-5; the match to TRBD1 covers 9 bases. Germline V gives CDR1 SGHKS, CDR2 YYEKEE (reference sequence). V shed 4 bases, J shed 2 bases, and the junction held 9 bases outside the gene matches. This CDR3 comprises 16 residues. The CDR3 loop reads CASSGEYGTGQETQYF. CDR3 sequence (DNA): TGTGCCAGCAGCGGGGAGTACGGGACAGGGCAAGAGACCCAGTACTTC. The whole variable domain, remainder taken from reference TRBV5-5 and TRBJ2-5, is DAGVTQSPTHLIKTRGQQVTLRCSPISGHKSVSWYQQVLGQGPQFIFQYYEKEERGRGNFPDRFSARQFPNYSSELNVNALLLGDSALYLCASSGEYGTGQETQYFGPGTRLLVL.

The V and J genes are TRBV4-2 and TRBJ2-5, with D tentatively TRBD1 (6 bases). The CDR3 spans 14 residues. The germline V gene has CDR1 LGHNA and CDR2 YNFKEQ. Trimming took 6 bases from V and 3 from J, leaving 14 bases between them. DNA of the CDR3: TGTGCCAGCAGTCAACGGACAGTGGAAGAGACCCAGTACTTC. This sequence encodes CASSQRTVEETQYF.

This clonotype has only a few counts. The chain is built from TRBV28 and TRBJ2-7; either TRBD1 or TRBD2 may supply D (6 bases each). This CDR3 region has 17 residues. V shed 1 base and J shed 4 bases, with 20 bases lying between them. The germline CDR1 and CDR2 sequences are MDHEN and SYDVKM. DNA for the CDR3: TGTGCCAGCAGTTTATCGGGGACTCCCCAGGGGACTTACGAGCAGTACGTC. Encoded protein: CASSLSGTPQGTYEQYV.

This clonotype occurred a few times. The rearrangement links TRBV4-2 to TRBJ1-4, with no clear D. Trimming removed 1 base from V and 8 bases from J, with 17 bases in between. There are 16 residues in the CDR3. CDR1 is LGHNA, CDR2 YNFKEQ, per germline. Here the CDR3 reads CASSQGGQALGEKLFF. CDR3 nucleotide sequence: TGTGCCAGCAGCCAAGGAGGGCAGGCCCTCGGGGAAAAACTGTTTTTT.

The chain carries TRBV18 and TRBJ2-7; the D gene could be TRBD1 or TRBD2 (5 bases each). With 9 bases removed from V and 5 bases from J, the gap between germline ends came to 17 bases. This CDR3 has 13 amino acids. The germline gives CDR1 KGHSH, CDR2 LQKENI. CDR3 DNA sequence: TGTGCCAGTGGACTGGGGGTGTACGACGAGCAGTACTTC. Its translation: CASGLGVYDEQYF.

The rearrangement uses TRBV28 and TRBJ1-5, with a possible D match to TRBD1 (5 bases). The germline V and J ends were trimmed by 6 bases and 1 base, with 13 bases remaining between them. This CDR3 has 15 residues. Germline lookup yields CDR1 MDHEN and CDR2 SYDVKM. The CDR3, as DNA: TGTGCCAGCAGCCCAAGACAGAGGAGCAATCAGCCCCAGCATTTT. It translates to CASSPRQRSNQPQHF.

This clonotype was observed a handful of times. This rearrangement joins TRBV6-2 or TRBV6-3 to TRBJ2-2, with D tentatively TRBD1 (5 bases). Germline values: CDR1 MNHEY, CDR2 SVGEGT. The ends were cut back, 4 bases at V and 5 bases at J, with 11 bases in the middle. The CDR3 is made up of 14 amino acids. The CDR3 reads CASSWGAETGELFF. The CDR3 DNA follows: TGTGCCAGCAGTTGGGGCGCGGAGACCGGGGAGCTGTTTTTT.

In its sample, this clonotype was seen a few times. The chain links TRBV27 to TRBJ1-2; D is possibly TRBD1 (5 bases). V gave up 5 bases and J gave up 2 bases, with 21 bases separating them. The CDR3 contains 17 residues. Germline V gene lookup returns CDR1 MNHEY and CDR2 SMNVEV (reference sequence). CDR3 coding DNA: TGTGCCAGCAGTAACCGGGGAAGGGGCAATTGGAACTATGGCTACACCTTC. This codes for CASSNRGRGNWNYGYTF.

The chain employs TRBV6-5 and TRBJ2-3; TRBD1 matches 9 bases. The CDR3 extends over 15 amino acids. Trimming cost V 6 bases and J 4 bases; bases outside gene matches: 8. The germline V gene encodes CDR1 MNHEY and CDR2 SVGAGI. DNA of the CDR3: TGTGCCAGCAGGCTCCGGGACAGGGTTGCAGATACGCAGTATTTT. Amino acid sequence: CASRLRDRVADTQYF.

The rearrangement uses TRBV4-2 and TRBJ1-1; D is unresolved. V dropped 4 bases and J dropped 1 base, with 16 bases sitting between them. CDR1 and CDR2 from the germline V gene are LGHNA and YNFKEQ. CDR3 length equals 16 residues. CDR3 DNA: TGTGCCAGCAGCCCCCCTTTCGACACGGGGAACACTGAAGCTTTCTTT. Its translation is CASSPPFDTGNTEAFF.

This clonotype was observed at least ten times. The genes are TRBV4-2 and TRBJ1-4; D is ambiguous. Germline lookup yields CDR1 LGHNA and CDR2 YNFKEQ. Trimming took 0 bases from V and 0 from J, leaving 11 bases between them. The CDR3 runs to 17 residues. The CDR3 protein is CASSQDPPPATNEKLFF. The CDR3 nucleotides read TGTGCCAGCAGCCAAGACCCACCCCCGGCAACTAATGAAAAACTGTTTTTT.

This chain links TRBV9 with TRBJ2-3, with 8 bases matching TRBD2. CDR3 length: 14 amino acids. Germline V gene data show CDR1 as SGDLS and CDR2 as YYNGEE. V lost 2 bases to trimming and J lost 4 bases; unmatched junction nucleotides: 3. CDR3 DNA: TGTGCCAGCAGCGTTAGCGGGGTTGCAGATACGCAGTATTTT. Translated, it gives CASSVSGVADTQYF.

This clonotype showed up many times. The V call is TRBV5-5, the J call TRBJ1-2; unclear D gene. CDR1 and CDR2 from the germline V gene are SGHKS and YYEKEE (reference sequence). CDR3 length equals 14 residues. V was trimmed by 2 bases and J by 2 bases, leaving 10 bases between them. The CDR3 DNA reads TGTGCCAGCAGCTTTTGGACGGGGAACTATGGCTACACCTTC. As protein: CASSFWTGNYGYTF.